The clone carrying this T cell receptor beta chain turned up a few times. TCRdb redid the calling of the reads with MiXCR, one entry per CDR3 protein. Seen here are roughly 200,000 distinct CDR3 sequences, 17% observed once, and the top ten hold about 23%. The data derive from a study of T cell repertoires in cytomegalovirus infection. Germline assignment: CDR1 MNHNS and CDR2 SASEGT. The V gene lost 8 bases and the J gene lost 0 bases, with 19 bases spanning the gap. This CDR3 is built from 17 residues. Sequenced input: CD8+ T cells from PBMCs. The TCR originated in a human donor in good health (CMV status not recorded). Some clones in this sample may be carry-over from other donors' samples. The V and J genes are TRBV6-1 and TRBJ2-2; D is perhaps TRBD1 (5 bases). CDR3 loop: CASQNQGFRANTGELFF. The CDR3 DNA sequence: TGTGCCAGCCAAAACCAGGGTTTTCGGGCGAACACCGGGGAGCTGTTTTTT.